Listed below are T cell receptor beta chains from one sample, sequenced in a study of vaccination effects on CD4 cells after COVID-19. Produced via immunoSEQ multiplex PCR; TCRdb's table is partial and in-frame only. Of 40,000 or so clones in the sample, 60% to 75% were seen once. These receptors lack a known antigen. The starting material was CD4+ T cells from PBMCs cultured with a peptide pool, obtained before COVID-19 vaccination. The receptors come from a human donor who had a prior SARS-CoV-2 infection. Both conserved end residues are part of each CDR3. D genes are given only for firm matches. Some rows mark clone size as missing; the rest say once, few, many or name a class of expanded clone.

V	size	J	D	CDR3	DNA
TRBV5-6	few	TRBJ1-2	-	CASSLGYFYGYTF	TGTGCCAGCAGCTTGGGGTACTTCTATGGCTACACCTTC
TRBV20-1	-	TRBJ2-7	TRBD2	CSASVAGGPVGKQYF	TGCAGTGCTAGTGTCGCGGGAGGGCCGGTTGGGAAGCAGTACTTC
TRBV5-1	-	TRBJ2-2	-	CASSLQGPTGELFF	TGCGCCAGCAGCTTGCAGGGGCCCACCGGGGAGCTGTTTTTT
TRBV7-2	-	TRBJ1-2	-	CASSLYGAGYTF	TGTGCCAGCAGCTTATACGGGGCAGGCTACACCTTC
TRBV4-2	-	TRBJ2-6	-	CASSISSSGANVLTF	TGTGCCAGCAGTATCAGTAGCTCTGGGGCCAACGTCCTGACTTTC
TRBV5-1	-	TRBJ1-6	-	CASSLGGLNSPLHF	TGCGCCAGCAGCTTGGGGGGGCTTAATTCACCCCTCCACTTT
TRBV7-9	few	TRBJ2-1	-	CASSLWLGSYNEQFF	TGTGCCAGCAGCTTATGGTTGGGGTCCTACAATGAGCAGTTCTTC
TRBV19	-	TRBJ1-3	-	CASRRQHSGNTIYF	TGTGCCAGTAGACGGCAGCACTCTGGAAACACCATATATTTT
TRBV6-5	-	TRBJ2-3	TRBD2	CASSYGPSGLTDTQYF	TGTGCCAGCAGTTACGGCCCTAGCGGCCTCACAGATACGCAGTATTTT
TRBV4-2	few	TRBJ2-7	TRBD2	CASSQDKLAGAPYEQYF	TGTGCCAGCAGCCAAGATAAGCTAGCGGGAGCCCCCTACGAGCAGTACTTC